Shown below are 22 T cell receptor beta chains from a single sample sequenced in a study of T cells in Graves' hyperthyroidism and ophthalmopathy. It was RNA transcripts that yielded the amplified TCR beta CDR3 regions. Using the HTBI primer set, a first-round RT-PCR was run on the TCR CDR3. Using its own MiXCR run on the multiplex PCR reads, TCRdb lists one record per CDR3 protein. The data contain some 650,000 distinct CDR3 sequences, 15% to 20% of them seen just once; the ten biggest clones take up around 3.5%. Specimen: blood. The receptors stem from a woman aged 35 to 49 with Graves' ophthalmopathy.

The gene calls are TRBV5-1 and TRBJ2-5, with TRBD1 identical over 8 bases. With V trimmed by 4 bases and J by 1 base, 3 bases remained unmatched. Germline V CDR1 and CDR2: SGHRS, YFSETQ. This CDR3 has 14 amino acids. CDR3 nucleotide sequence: TGCGCCAGCAGCCCCCAGGGGGCCCAAGAGACCCAGTACTTC. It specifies CASSPQGAQETQYF. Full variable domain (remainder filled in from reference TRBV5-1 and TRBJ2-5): KAGVTQTPRYLIKTRGQQVTLSCSPISGHRSVSWYQQTPGQGLQFLFEYFSETQRNKGNFPGRFSGRQFSNSRSEMNVSTLELGDSALYLCASSPQGAQETQYFGPGTRLLVL.

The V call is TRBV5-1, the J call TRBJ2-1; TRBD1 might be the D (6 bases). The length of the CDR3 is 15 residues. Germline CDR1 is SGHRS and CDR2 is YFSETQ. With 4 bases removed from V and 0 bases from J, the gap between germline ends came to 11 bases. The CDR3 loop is CASSEQGYSYNEQFF. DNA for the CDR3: TGCGCCAGCAGCGAACAGGGATACTCCTACAATGAGCAGTTCTTC.

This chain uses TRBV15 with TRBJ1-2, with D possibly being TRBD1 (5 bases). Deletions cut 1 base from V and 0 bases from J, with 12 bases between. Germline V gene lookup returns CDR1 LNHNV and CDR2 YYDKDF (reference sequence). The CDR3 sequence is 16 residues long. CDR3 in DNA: TGTGCCACCAGCAGAGCTCCAGGGCCACCTAACTATGGCTACACCTTC. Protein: CATSRAPGPPNYGYTF.

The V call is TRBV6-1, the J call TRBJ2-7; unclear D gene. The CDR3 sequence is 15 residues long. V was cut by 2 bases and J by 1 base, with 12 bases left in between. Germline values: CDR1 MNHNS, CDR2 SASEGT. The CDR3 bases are TGTGCCAGCAGTGAAATAAACAGACCTTCCTACGAGCAGTACTTC. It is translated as CASSEINRPSYEQYF.

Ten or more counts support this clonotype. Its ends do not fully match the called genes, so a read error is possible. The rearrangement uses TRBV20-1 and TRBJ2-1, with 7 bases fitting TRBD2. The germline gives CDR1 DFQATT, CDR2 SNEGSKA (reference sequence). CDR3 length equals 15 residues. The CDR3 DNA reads TGCAGTGCCCCGGGGTCCAGCGGGGCCTTTAATGGGCAGTTCTTC. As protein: CSAPGSSGAFNGQFF.

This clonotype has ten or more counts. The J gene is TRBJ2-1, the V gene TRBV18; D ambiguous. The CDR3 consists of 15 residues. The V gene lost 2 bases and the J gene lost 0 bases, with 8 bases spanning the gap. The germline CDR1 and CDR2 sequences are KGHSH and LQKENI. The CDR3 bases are TGTGCCAGCTCACCAGCCCGAAGCTCCTACAATGAGCAGTTCTTC. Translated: CASSPARSSYNEQFF.

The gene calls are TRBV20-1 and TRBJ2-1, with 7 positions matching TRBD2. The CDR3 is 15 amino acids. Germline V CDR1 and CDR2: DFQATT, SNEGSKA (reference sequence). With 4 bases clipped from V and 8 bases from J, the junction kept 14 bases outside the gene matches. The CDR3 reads CSATRGTNLGHEQFF. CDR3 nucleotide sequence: TGCAGTGCTACTCGGGGGACTAACCTTGGCCATGAGCAGTTCTTC.

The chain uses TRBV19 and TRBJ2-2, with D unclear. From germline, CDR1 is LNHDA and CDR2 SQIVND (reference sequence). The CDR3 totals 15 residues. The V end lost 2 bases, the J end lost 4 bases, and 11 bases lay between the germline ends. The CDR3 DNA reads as TGTGCCAGTAGTATAATCCTAGGCGGCACCGGGGAGCTGTTTTTT. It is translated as CASSIILGGTGELFF.

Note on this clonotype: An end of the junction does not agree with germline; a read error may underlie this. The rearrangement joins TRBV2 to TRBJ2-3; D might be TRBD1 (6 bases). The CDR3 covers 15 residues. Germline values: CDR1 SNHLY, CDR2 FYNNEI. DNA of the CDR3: TGTGCTAGCAGCCGGGCAGGGGCCGACACAGATACGCAGTATTTT. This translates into CASSRAGADTDTQYF.

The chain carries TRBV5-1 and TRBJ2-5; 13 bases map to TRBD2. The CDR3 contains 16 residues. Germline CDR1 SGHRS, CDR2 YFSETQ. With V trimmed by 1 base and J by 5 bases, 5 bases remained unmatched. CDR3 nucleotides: TGCGCCAGCAGCTTGCCGGGACTAGCGGGGAGGGAGACCCAGTACTTC. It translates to CASSLPGLAGRETQYF.

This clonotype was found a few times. The CDR3 region is CASSFSRLGRREGPSIPYNEQFF. The CDR3 coding sequence is TGTGCCAGCAGCTTCTCACGTCTCGGGCGGCGGGAGGGCCCTAGTATCCCCTACAATGAGCAGTTCTTC. The chain has TRBV7-8 and TRBJ2-1, with 9 bases aligning to TRBD2. The CDR3 is 23 amino acids. Trimming cost V 3 bases and J 2 bases; bases outside gene matches: 26. Germline V gives CDR1 SGHVS, CDR2 FQNEAQ.

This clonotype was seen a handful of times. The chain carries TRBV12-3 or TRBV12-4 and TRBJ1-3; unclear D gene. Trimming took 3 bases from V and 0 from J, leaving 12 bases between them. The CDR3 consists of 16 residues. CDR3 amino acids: CASSFFVRVSGNTIYF. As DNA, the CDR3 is TGTGCCAGCAGTTTCTTCGTCAGAGTCTCTGGAAACACCATATATTTT.

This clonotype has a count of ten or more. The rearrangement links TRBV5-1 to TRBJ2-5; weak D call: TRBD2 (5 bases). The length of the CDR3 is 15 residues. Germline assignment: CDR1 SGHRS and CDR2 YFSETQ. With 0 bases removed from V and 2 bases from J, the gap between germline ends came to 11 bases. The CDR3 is CASSLGVGVQETQYF. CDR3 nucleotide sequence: TGCGCCAGCAGCTTGGGTGTCGGGGTTCAAGAGACCCAGTACTTC.

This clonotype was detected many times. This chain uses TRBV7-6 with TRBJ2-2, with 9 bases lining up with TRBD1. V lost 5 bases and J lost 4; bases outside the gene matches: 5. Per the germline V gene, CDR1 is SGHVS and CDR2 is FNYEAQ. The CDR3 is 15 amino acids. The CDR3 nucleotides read TGTGCCAGCAGCCCACAGGGGGCGGGCACCGGGGAGCTGTTTTTT. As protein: CASSPQGAGTGELFF. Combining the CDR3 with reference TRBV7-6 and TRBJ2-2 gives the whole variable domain GAGVSQSPRYKVTKRGQDVALRCDPISGHVSLYWYRQALGQGPEFLTYFNYEAQQDKSGLPNDRFSAERPEGSISTLTIQRTEQRDSAMYRCASSPQGAGTGELFFGEGSRLTVL.

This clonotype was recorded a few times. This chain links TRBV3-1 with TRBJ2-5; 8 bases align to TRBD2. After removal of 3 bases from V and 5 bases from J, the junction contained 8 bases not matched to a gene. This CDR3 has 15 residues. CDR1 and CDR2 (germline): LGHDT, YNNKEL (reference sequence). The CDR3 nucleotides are TGTGCCAGCAGCCATCCTACTAGCGGACTGGAGACCCAGTACTTC. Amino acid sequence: CASSHPTSGLETQYF.

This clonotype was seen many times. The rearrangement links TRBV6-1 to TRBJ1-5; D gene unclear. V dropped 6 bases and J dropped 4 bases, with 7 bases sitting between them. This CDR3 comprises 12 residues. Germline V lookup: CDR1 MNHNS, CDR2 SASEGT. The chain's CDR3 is CASSAINQPQHF. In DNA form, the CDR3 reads TGTGCCAGCAGCGCTATAAATCAGCCCCAGCATTTT.

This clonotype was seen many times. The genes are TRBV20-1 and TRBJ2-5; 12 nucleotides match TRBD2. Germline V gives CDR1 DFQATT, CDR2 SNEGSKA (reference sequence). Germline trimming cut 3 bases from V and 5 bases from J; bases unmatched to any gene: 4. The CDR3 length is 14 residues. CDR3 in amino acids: CSARASGRAETQYF. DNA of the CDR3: TGCAGTGCTAGGGCTAGCGGGAGGGCGGAGACCCAGTACTTC.

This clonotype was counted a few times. CDR3 nucleotide sequence: TGCAGTGCTAGGACAGGCCTTATTAAAGAGACCCAGTACTTC. Amino acids: CSARTGLIKETQYF. The chain joins TRBV20-1 to TRBJ2-5; perhaps TRBD1 as D (6 bases). The CDR3 runs to 14 residues. V lost 3 bases, J lost 3 bases, and 14 bases lay in between. From germline, CDR1 is DFQATT and CDR2 SNEGSKA (reference sequence).

The CDR3 sequence: CASSQAPTGEQFF. CDR3 nucleotide sequence: TGTGCCAGCAGCCAAGCGCCTACAGGGGAGCAGTTCTTC. The chain couples TRBV3-1 to TRBJ2-1; perhaps TRBD1 as D (6 bases). V was pared by 1 base and J by 10 bases, with 11 bases between. This CDR3 spans 13 amino acids. Germline CDR1 is LGHDT and CDR2 is YNNKEL (reference sequence).

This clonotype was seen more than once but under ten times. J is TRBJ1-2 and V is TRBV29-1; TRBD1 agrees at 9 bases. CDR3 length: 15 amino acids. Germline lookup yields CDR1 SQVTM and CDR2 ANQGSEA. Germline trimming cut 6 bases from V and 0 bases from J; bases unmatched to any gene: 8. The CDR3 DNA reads TGCAGCGTCGCAAACAGGGGGCAGGCTAACTATGGCTACACCTTC. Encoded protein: CSVANRGQANYGYTF.

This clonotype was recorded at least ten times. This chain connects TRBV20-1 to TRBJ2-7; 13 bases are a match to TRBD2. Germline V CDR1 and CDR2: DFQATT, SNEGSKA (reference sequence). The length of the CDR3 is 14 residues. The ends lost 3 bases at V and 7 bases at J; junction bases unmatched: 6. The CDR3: CSARGGTSGKEQYF. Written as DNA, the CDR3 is TGCAGTGCTAGGGGGGGGACTAGCGGGAAGGAGCAGTACTTC.

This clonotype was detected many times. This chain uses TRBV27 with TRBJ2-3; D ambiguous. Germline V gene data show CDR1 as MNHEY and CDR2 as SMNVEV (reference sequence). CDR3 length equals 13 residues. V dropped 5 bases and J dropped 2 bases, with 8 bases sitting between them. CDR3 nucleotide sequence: TGTGCCAGCAGTCCTACCCCCACAGATACGCAGTATTTT. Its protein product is CASSPTPTDTQYF.